This TCR beta chain was identified during a study of blood T cell repertoires in COVID-19. Study-wide background: The United States, Italy and Spain supplied acute and convalescent COVID-19 samples. T cells, B-cell-depleted T cells, or PBMCs provided the cDNA or gDNA that served as material.

Germline CDR1 and CDR2: SGHRS and YFSETQ. The CDR3 covers 15 residues. The V and J ends lost 5 bases and 5 bases, in that order; junction bases with no gene match: 4. In the original analysis: Researchers report that nucleated cell counts were estimated from reference gene primer amplification. Sequencing used immunoSEQ multiplex PCR; TCRdb keeps in-frame clones, though not all of them. V, J and clone size reflect that table, while D and trimming were determined from the DNA. The data contain about 82,000 clones, approximately 82% of them seen just once; the ten biggest clones take up 6% to 7.5%. The sequence derives from a man aged 50 to 59 with active or convalescent COVID-19. This rearrangement joins TRBV5-1 to TRBJ2-1; TRBD2 aligns across 13 bases. The sequenced sample was peripheral blood. CDR3 coding DNA: TGCGCCAGCAGGCCACTAGCGGGGGGGGACAATGAGCAGTTCTTC. As protein: CASRPLAGGDNEQFF. The entire variable domain, with the rest obtained from reference TRBV5-1 and TRBJ2-1, is as follows: KAGVTQTPRYLIKTRGQQVTLSCSPISGHRSVSWYQQTPGQGLQFLFEYFSETQRNKGNFPGRFSGRQFSNSRSEMNVSTLELGDSALYLCASRPLAGGDNEQFFGPGTRLTVL.